This T cell receptor (beta chain) was observed in a study of T cells in Graves' hyperthyroidism and ophthalmopathy. Amplified TCR beta CDR3 regions derived from RNA transcripts. When the TCR CDR3 underwent first-round RT-PCR, the HTBI primer set was used. TCRdb re-derived calls from the multiplex PCR reads in MiXCR, one entry per CDR3 protein. The sample includes 300,000 to 450,000 distinct CDR3 sequences, roughly 25% seen only once; the top ten take 70% to 75%. This CDR3 contains 18 residues. V lost 1 base and J lost 0, with 18 bases in between. Germline CDR1 reads MNHNS; CDR2 reads SASEGT. Stable hyperthyroidism: no ophthalmopathy progression over 18 months of follow-up.

The chain is built from TRBV6-1 and TRBJ1-2; D is perhaps TRBD1 (5 bases). This receptor was identified in a middle-aged man with Graves' hyperthyroidism. The sequenced material came from blood. CDR3 region: CASSEVRGAGQANYGYTF. The CDR3 DNA follows: TGTGCCAGCAGTGAAGTTAGAGGGGCAGGCCAAGCTAACTATGGCTACACCTTC.